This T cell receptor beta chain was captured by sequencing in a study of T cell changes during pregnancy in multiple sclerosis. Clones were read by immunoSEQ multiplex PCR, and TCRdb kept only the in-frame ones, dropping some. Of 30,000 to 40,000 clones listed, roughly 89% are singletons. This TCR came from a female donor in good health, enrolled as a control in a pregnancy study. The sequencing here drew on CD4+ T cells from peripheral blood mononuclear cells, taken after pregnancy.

The CDR3 here is CAGQMTSSYEQYF. Written as DNA, the CDR3 is TGTGCCGGACAAATGACTAGCTCCTACGAGCAGTACTTC. V is TRBV2 and J is TRBJ2-7; D may be TRBD2 (6 bases). CDR1 and CDR2 from the germline V gene are SNHLY and FYNNEI. The CDR3 contains 13 residues. With 11 bases removed from V and 0 bases from J, the gap between germline ends came to 14 bases. Variable domain in full (rest from reference TRBV2 and TRBJ2-7): EPEVTQTPSHQVTQMGQEVILRCVPISNHLYFYWYRQILGQKVEFLVSFYNNEISEKSEIFDDQFSVERPDGSNFTLKIRSTKLEDSAMYFCAGQMTSSYEQYFGPGTRLTVT.